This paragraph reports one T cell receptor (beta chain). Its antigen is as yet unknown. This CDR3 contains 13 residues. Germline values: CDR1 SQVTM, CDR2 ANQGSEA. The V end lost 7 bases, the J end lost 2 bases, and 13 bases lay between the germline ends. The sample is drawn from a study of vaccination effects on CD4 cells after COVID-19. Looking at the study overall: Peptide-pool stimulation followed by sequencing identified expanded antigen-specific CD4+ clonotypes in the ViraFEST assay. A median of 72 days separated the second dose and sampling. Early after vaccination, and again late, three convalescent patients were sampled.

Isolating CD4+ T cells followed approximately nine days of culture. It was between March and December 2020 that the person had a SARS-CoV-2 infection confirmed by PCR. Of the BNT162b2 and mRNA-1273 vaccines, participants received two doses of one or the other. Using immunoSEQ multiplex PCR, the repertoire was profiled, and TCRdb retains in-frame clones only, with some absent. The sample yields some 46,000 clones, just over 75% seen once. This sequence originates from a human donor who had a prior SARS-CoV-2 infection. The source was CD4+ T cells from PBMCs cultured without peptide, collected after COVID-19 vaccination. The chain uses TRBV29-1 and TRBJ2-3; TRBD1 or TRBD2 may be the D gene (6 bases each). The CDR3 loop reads CSGRGEVTDTQYF. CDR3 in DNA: TGCAGCGGTAGGGGGGAGGTCACAGATACGCAGTATTTT.